The TCR beta chain described here comes from a study of blood T cell repertoires in COVID-19 (dated by TCRdb to 2020 to 2022). Context from the whole study: The collaborator samples originated in the United States, Italy and Spain and spanned the acute and convalescent phases of COVID-19. The material from the prospective study consisted of cDNA or gDNA derived from T cells, B-cell-depleted T cells, or PBMCs. The dataset comprised deeply sampled blood TCRbeta repertoires from subjects exposed to, actively infected with, or recovered from COVID-19. A freely available public database, intended as a resource for researchers studying the immune response to SARS-CoV-2, is where the repertoires were released. The samples were drawn from two sources: the first 160 participants of the ongoing ImmuneRACE study, and 1,254 subjects contributed by 6 global collaborators. Nearly every sample came with metadata listing a de-identified subject ID, COVID-19 status, age in years and sex. Where HLA class I and class II types were available, the types were taken from metadata supplied by the sample provider, not from assay-based typing. Paper-wide results and their limitations: How much clinical and demographic metadata was included differed by source and by participant, and the metadata was provided uncurated.

Unmatched junction bases come to 5, with V trimmed by 1 base and J by 5 bases. The germline V gene sets CDR1 to LGHNA and CDR2 to YSLEER. From the cysteine up to the phenylalanine, the CDR3 has a length of 16 residues. Of all the DNA, just the CDR3 is kept, 48 bases in frame from base 1. A word on this clone: Its target antigen remains unknown. No qualities accompany the bases; no much larger clone lies one base away.

Collaborating institutions collected whole blood in K2EDTA tubes following their own protocols. For TCRbeta analysis, collaborators shipped samples as frozen whole blood, isolated PBMCs, or DNA extracted from either of those sample types. The immunoSEQ Assay, a bias-controlled multiplex PCR, was used to amplify TCRbeta CDR3 regions from genomic DNA. On the authors' methods: Within the assay, amplification of reference gene primers was used to estimate how many nucleated cells each sample contained. To quantify the absolute abundance of each unique TCRbeta CDR3 rearrangement, sequence reads were collapsed and filtered. For each sample, productive Simpson clonality was calculated as the square root of Simpson's diversity index across productive rearrangements. Entries here come from immuneACCESS through TCRdb and include only in-frame sequences with V and J called. Some clones fail to appear in such tables; in the studies checked, an unresolved V gene covers under half of the shortfall, and the cause of the remainder is unknown. That table supplies the V and J calls and clone size; D and trimming were determined from the DNA. This sample gives 110,000 or so clones in total; around 90% of them show up just once. The ten most abundant clones make up 4% to 5.5% of the sample.

Sequenced: peripheral blood. The clonotype was recovered from a woman aged 45-59 years with acute or convalescent COVID-19. The chain is made from TRBV4-3 and TRBJ1-4; 9 bases in the junction line up with TRBD1. The DNA reads TGCGCCAGCAGCCAAGCCAAGGGGACAGGGAATGAAAAACTGTTTTTT. This yields the protein CASSQAKGTGNEKLFF.